The 8 T cell receptor beta chains given below trace back to one sample, sequenced in a study of T cell repertoires in cytomegalovirus infection. In TCRdb, the reads were re-called with MiXCR into one record per CDR3 protein. The sample carries 75,000 to 95,000 distinct CDR3 sequences, roughly half recorded once. Which antigens these TCRs recognize remains unknown. The sample consisted of CD8+ T cells from cultured PBMCs, taken from culture after CMV antigen stimulation. These receptors were taken from a human donor in good health (CMV status not recorded). Some clones in this sample may be carry-over from other donors' samples.

V and J are TRBV10-3 and TRBJ2-3, with D perhaps matching TRBD2 (6 bases). This CDR3 comprises 15 residues. Deletions cut 9 bases from V and 4 bases from J, with 20 bases between. CDR1 is ENHRY and CDR2 is SYGVKD in the germline V gene. The CDR3 region is CAILDRDPGADTQYF. The CDR3 DNA reads TGTGCCATTCTTGACCGGGACCCGGGGGCAGATACGCAGTATTTT.

The chain combines TRBV7-9 with TRBJ1-2, with TRBD1 as a possible D gene (6 bases). Trimming shortened V by 1 base and J by 2 bases, and 11 bases separated the two germline ends. The CDR3 runs 15 residues. Germline-derived CDR1 and CDR2 are SEHNR and FQNEAQ (reference sequence). In nucleotides, the CDR3 is TGTGCCAGCAGCTTAGGAGGAACAGGGAACTATGGCTACACCTTC. This gives the protein CASSLGGTGNYGYTF.

This sequence joins TRBV19 and TRBJ1-5, with D possibly TRBD1 on 5 matching bases. The CDR3 length is 12 residues. Trimming pared 5 bases from V and 8 bases from J, leaving 10 bases between. The germline gives CDR1 LNHDA, CDR2 SQIVND (reference sequence). Written as DNA, the CDR3 is TGTGCCAGTAGTCCGCGGACAAAGCCCCAGCATTTT. Protein: CASSPRTKPQHF.

The gene calls are TRBV28 and TRBJ2-3; 13 bases agree with TRBD2. J was trimmed by 3 bases and V by 5 bases; bases with no gene match: 5. The CDR3 has 16 residues. Germline V gives CDR1 MDHEN, CDR2 SYDVKM. CDR3 coding DNA: TGTGCCAGCAGTCCTCGGACTAGCGGGAGAACAGATACGCAGTATTTT. Its translation: CASSPRTSGRTDTQYF.

J is TRBJ2-2 and V is TRBV7-9; D is ambiguous. V lost 3 bases and J 0 bases, leaving 8 bases between the germline ends. This CDR3 has 15 residues. Germline CDR1 reads SEHNR; CDR2 reads FQNEAQ (reference sequence). CDR3 sequence: CASSLGRPNTGELFF. Written as DNA, the CDR3 is TGTGCCAGCAGCTTGGGCAGGCCGAACACCGGGGAGCTGTTTTTT.

The chain couples TRBV7-2 to TRBJ2-3; 11 bases are a match to TRBD1. With V trimmed by 3 bases and J by 6 bases, 5 bases remained unmatched. This CDR3 comprises 15 residues. Per the germline V gene, CDR1 is SGHTA and CDR2 is FQGNSA. CDR3 bases: TGTGCCAGCAGCTTCCGGGACAGGGGGGTGGATACGCAGTATTTT. The encoded protein is CASSFRDRGVDTQYF.

This chain's CDR3 is CASSYLQGNTEAFF. CDR3 coding DNA: TGTGCCAGCAGTTATCTACAGGGGAACACTGAAGCTTTCTTT. The chain employs TRBV27 and TRBJ1-1, with TRBD1 as a possible D gene (6 bases). This CDR3 region has 14 residues. Deletions cut 4 bases from V and 1 base from J, with 10 bases between. Germline V lookup: CDR1 MNHEY, CDR2 SMNVEV (reference sequence).

This sequence joins TRBV7-9 and TRBJ2-7; 7 nucleotides match TRBD2. The J segment lost 3 bases and the V segment lost 0 bases, leaving 5 bases of the junction unmatched. This CDR3 has 15 amino acids. Germline values: CDR1 SEHNR, CDR2 FQNEAQ (reference sequence). The CDR3 sequence: CASSLALADHYEQYF. CDR3 DNA sequence: TGTGCCAGCAGCTTAGCGCTAGCGGACCACTACGAGCAGTACTTC. Complete variable domain (other parts from reference TRBV7-9 and TRBJ2-7): DTGVSQNPRHKITKRGQNVTFRCDPISEHNRLYWYRQTLGQGPEFLTYFQNEAQLEKSRLLSDRFSAERPKGSFSTLEIQRTEQGDSAMYLCASSLALADHYEQYFGPGTRLTVT.